This TCR beta chain was retrieved from a study of shared clonotypes between healthy human individuals. Regarding the study as a whole: The study found roughly 5% of naive CD4 clonotypes shared across a few donors.

The table came from immunoSEQ multiplex PCR; TCRdb's copy has only in-frame clones and leaves some out. The table records 2 million to 2.5 million clones, roughly 93% of them present only once. As regards this clone: The antigen is undetermined.

The healthy adult donors were HIV-negative and reported no recent acute infections or vaccinations. CDR3 length: 16 amino acids. Germline assignment: CDR1 SGHVS and CDR2 FNYEAQ. J lost 0 bases, V lost 4 bases, and 5 bases had no gene match. This sequence originates from a man aged 18-30 years in good health. Some clones in this sample may be carry-over from other donors' samples. The material sequenced was naive CD4+ T cells from PBMCs. The subset was: CD45RA+ positively selected. This chain uses TRBV7-6 with TRBJ2-2; 7 positions match TRBD1. In DNA form, the CDR3 reads TGTGCCAGCAGCTACCAAGGGACAGCGAACACCGGGGAGCTGTTTTTT. Protein sequence: CASSYQGTANTGELFF. The complete variable domain, with remaining parts taken from reference TRBV7-6 and TRBJ2-2, reads GAGVSQSPRYKVTKRGQDVALRCDPISGHVSLYWYRQALGQGPEFLTYFNYEAQQDKSGLPNDRFSAERPEGSISTLTIQRTEQRDSAMYRCASSYQGTANTGELFFGEGSRLTVL.